Listed below are T cell receptor beta chains from one sample, sequenced in a study of response to subunit inactivated influenza vaccine. Via MiXCR, TCRdb re-called the RT-PCR reads, giving one row per CDR3 protein. In the table there are 700,000 to 900,000 distinct CDR3 sequences, around 21% of which are singletons. Sequencing used PBMCs from blood, obtained 5 days after vaccination. These receptors were obtained from a man between 45 and 60 years old who received an inactivated influenza vaccine. Each CDR3 is given with its conserved first and last residue. A D gene is named only where the DNA matches it firmly. Size is stated for part of the rows, as once, few or many counts, or as a class when the clone is expanded.

d_call: NA
j_call: TRBJ2-7
clone_size: NA
v_call: TRBV9
cdr3_nt: TGTGCCAGCAGCCCCTATGGTGGAGCCGGGTACGAGCAGTACTTC
cdr3_aa: CASSPYGGAGYEQYF

d_call: NA
j_call: TRBJ2-1
clone_size: few
v_call: TRBV12-3/TRBV12-4
cdr3_nt: TGTGCCAGCAGTTTCCCAGGCCCTCTTTACAATGAGCAGTTCTTC
cdr3_aa: CASSFPGPLYNEQFF

d_call: NA
j_call: TRBJ1-5
clone_size: many
v_call: TRBV6-1
cdr3_nt: TGTGCCAGCAGTGCGGGGGGGAGCAATCAGCCCCAGCATTTT
cdr3_aa: CASSAGGSNQPQHF

d_call: NA
j_call: TRBJ2-5
clone_size: NA
v_call: TRBV7-2
cdr3_nt: TGTGCCAGCAGCGCCCGGACAGTACAAGAGACCCAGTACTTC
cdr3_aa: CASSARTVQETQYF

d_call: NA
j_call: TRBJ2-3
clone_size: NA
v_call: TRBV11-1
cdr3_nt: TGTGCCAGCAGAGACCGCCGCACAGATACGCAGTATTTT
cdr3_aa: CASRDRRTDTQYF

d_call: NA
j_call: TRBJ2-7
clone_size: few
v_call: TRBV20-1
cdr3_nt: TGCAGTGCTAGATTTAAAATGGCCTACGAGCAGTACTTC
cdr3_aa: CSARFKMAYEQYF

d_call: TRBD1
j_call: TRBJ1-2
clone_size: few
v_call: TRBV6-1
cdr3_nt: TGTGCCAGCAAGGAGACAGGGGAAGGATATGGCTACACCTTC
cdr3_aa: CASKETGEGYGYTF

d_call: TRBD2
j_call: TRBJ2-7
clone_size: few
v_call: TRBV10-3
cdr3_nt: TGTGCCATCAAACCGGGACTATTCTACGAGCAGTACTTC
cdr3_aa: CAIKPGLFYEQYF

d_call: NA
j_call: TRBJ1-6
clone_size: NA
v_call: TRBV20-1
cdr3_nt: TGCAGTGCTACGGAGATTACGGGACACCTTAATTCACCCCTCCACTTT
cdr3_aa: CSATEITGHLNSPLHF

d_call: NA
j_call: TRBJ2-7
clone_size: NA
v_call: TRBV27
cdr3_nt: TGTGCCACCCGGACCTTAACGGGGGGCCTTTTCTACGAGCAGTACTTC
cdr3_aa: CATRTLTGGLFYEQYF

d_call: TRBD2
j_call: TRBJ2-2
clone_size: few
v_call: TRBV6-4
cdr3_nt: TGTGCCAGCAGTCCGGGACTAGGGGACACCGGGGAGCTGTTTTTT
cdr3_aa: CASSPGLGDTGELFF

d_call: TRBD2
j_call: TRBJ2-5
clone_size: few
v_call: TRBV11-2
cdr3_nt: TGTGCCAGCAGCTTACGCGGGAGGCCACAAGAGACCCAGTACTTC
cdr3_aa: CASSLRGRPQETQYF

d_call: TRBD2
j_call: TRBJ2-5
clone_size: NA
v_call: TRBV7-2
cdr3_nt: TGTGCCAGCAGCTTAGCGGGAGGGATCCAAGAGACCCAGTACTTC
cdr3_aa: CASSLAGGIQETQYF

d_call: NA
j_call: TRBJ1-2
clone_size: few
v_call: TRBV5-6
cdr3_nt: TGTGCCAGCAGCCAAGTGGGACGACAGGAGCCCGTCTATGGCTACACCTTC
cdr3_aa: CASSQVGRQEPVYGYTF

d_call: NA
j_call: TRBJ1-6
clone_size: NA
v_call: TRBV19
cdr3_nt: TGTGCCAGTCAGGACAGAGTTAATTCACCCCTCCACTTT
cdr3_aa: CASQDRVNSPLHF

d_call: NA
j_call: TRBJ2-7
clone_size: NA
v_call: TRBV7-2
cdr3_nt: TGTGCCAGCAGCCCATCAAACGGACCCTACGAGCAGTACTTC
cdr3_aa: CASSPSNGPYEQYF

d_call: NA
j_call: TRBJ2-1
clone_size: NA
v_call: TRBV18
cdr3_nt: TGTGCCAGCTCACCCGACTCCCTTGAGCAGTTCTTC
cdr3_aa: CASSPDSLEQFF

d_call: NA
j_call: TRBJ2-3
clone_size: NA
v_call: TRBV6-1
cdr3_nt: TGTGCCAGCAGGAGGGGCGCCACAGATACGCAGTATTTT
cdr3_aa: CASRRGATDTQYF

d_call: NA
j_call: TRBJ1-1
clone_size: NA
v_call: TRBV3-1
cdr3_nt: TGTGCCAGCAGCCAATTAACAGGATGGAGGAACACTGAAGCTTTCTTT
cdr3_aa: CASSQLTGWRNTEAFF

d_call: NA
j_call: TRBJ2-1
clone_size: NA
v_call: TRBV29-1
cdr3_nt: TGCAGCGCCCTTCAGGCAGGCCCCTACAATGAGCAGTTCTTC
cdr3_aa: CSALQAGPYNEQFF

d_call: NA
j_call: TRBJ2-7
clone_size: NA
v_call: TRBV28
cdr3_nt: TGTGCCAGCAGTTCACCCCGACATTCTCTGGAGCAGTACTTC
cdr3_aa: CASSSPRHSLEQYF

d_call: TRBD2
j_call: TRBJ2-7
clone_size: NA
v_call: TRBV10-2
cdr3_nt: TGCGCCAGCAGATGGACTAGGAGCTCCTACGAGCAGTACTTC
cdr3_aa: CASRWTRSSYEQYF

d_call: NA
j_call: TRBJ1-3
clone_size: NA
v_call: TRBV6-5
cdr3_nt: TGTGCCAGCAGTTCCATACGGGACCCAAGAAACACCATATATTTT
cdr3_aa: CASSSIRDPRNTIYF

d_call: TRBD1
j_call: TRBJ2-5
clone_size: few
v_call: TRBV11-2
cdr3_nt: TGTGCCAGCAGCACACGACAGGGACCATCCGGAAGGGAGACCCAGTACTTC
cdr3_aa: CASSTRQGPSGRETQYF

d_call: TRBD2
j_call: TRBJ2-3
clone_size: few
v_call: TRBV6-1
cdr3_nt: TGTGCCAGCAGCCCTTACGGTCCAGCGGGGGCCTCAGATACGCAGTATTTT
cdr3_aa: CASSPYGPAGASDTQYF

d_call: NA
j_call: TRBJ2-3
clone_size: few
v_call: TRBV12-3/TRBV12-4
cdr3_nt: TGTGCCAGCAGCAATCCTCTAGCAGGGTCAGATACGCAGTATTTT
cdr3_aa: CASSNPLAGSDTQYF

d_call: NA
j_call: TRBJ2-2
clone_size: NA
v_call: TRBV7-9
cdr3_nt: TGTGCCAGCAGACCAAAACCGGCGGGGGCCCCGACCGGGGAGCTGTTTTTT
cdr3_aa: CASRPKPAGAPTGELFF

d_call: NA
j_call: TRBJ2-7
clone_size: few
v_call: TRBV5-1
cdr3_nt: TGCGCCAGCAGCTTGTCGAAGGGCAGGGGCTATTCCTACGAGCAGTACTTC
cdr3_aa: CASSLSKGRGYSYEQYF

d_call: NA
j_call: TRBJ2-1
clone_size: NA
v_call: TRBV6-5
cdr3_nt: TGTGCCAGTGGGACCCTAGGTAGTGAGCAGTTCTTC
cdr3_aa: CASGTLGSEQFF

d_call: TRBD1
j_call: TRBJ2-7
clone_size: few
v_call: TRBV11-2
cdr3_nt: TGTGCCAGCAGCCCGAGAGGGACAGGGGGCTTGTTACACGAGCAGTACTTC
cdr3_aa: CASSPRGTGGLLHEQYF

d_call: NA
j_call: TRBJ2-6
clone_size: many
v_call: TRBV12-3/TRBV12-4
cdr3_nt: TGTGCCAGCACCATGAGTCCCTCTGGGGCCAACGTCCTGACTTTC
cdr3_aa: CASTMSPSGANVLTF

d_call: NA
j_call: TRBJ1-1
clone_size: few
v_call: TRBV12-3/TRBV12-4
cdr3_nt: TGTGCCGACAGACAGGAACCGAACACTGAAGCTTTCTTT
cdr3_aa: CADRQEPNTEAFF

d_call: TRBD1
j_call: TRBJ1-2
clone_size: NA
v_call: TRBV5-1
cdr3_nt: TGCGCCAGCAGCTTGGGGGCTACAGGGGTGGAGGGCTACACCTTC
cdr3_aa: CASSLGATGVEGYTF

d_call: NA
j_call: TRBJ2-7
clone_size: few
v_call: TRBV27
cdr3_nt: TGTGCCAGCCACGGCGTGCAGGGAAGTCACGAGCAGTACTTC
cdr3_aa: CASHGVQGSHEQYF

d_call: NA
j_call: TRBJ2-3
clone_size: few
v_call: TRBV7-9
cdr3_nt: TGTGCCAGCAGCTTAACATCGAACACAGATACGCAGTATTTT
cdr3_aa: CASSLTSNTDTQYF

d_call: NA
j_call: TRBJ2-1
clone_size: NA
v_call: TRBV7-9
cdr3_nt: TGTGCCAGCAGCTTAGTTACAGGGAAAAAAAATGAGCAGTTCTTC
cdr3_aa: CASSLVTGKKNEQFF

d_call: TRBD1
j_call: TRBJ1-1
clone_size: few
v_call: TRBV9
cdr3_nt: TGTGCCAGCAGCGTAGCACAGGGGTTGAGCACTGAAGCTTTCTTT
cdr3_aa: CASSVAQGLSTEAFF

d_call: TRBD2
j_call: TRBJ2-3
clone_size: NA
v_call: TRBV12-3/TRBV12-4
cdr3_nt: TGTGCCAGCAGACCCGGGGGGATCACAGATACGCAGTATTTT
cdr3_aa: CASRPGGITDTQYF

d_call: TRBD1
j_call: TRBJ2-1
clone_size: few
v_call: TRBV20-1
cdr3_nt: TGCAGTTGTCACCGGGACAGGAATGACAATGAGCAGTTCTTC
cdr3_aa: CSCHRDRNDNEQFF

d_call: TRBD2
j_call: TRBJ2-1
clone_size: NA
v_call: TRBV20-1
cdr3_nt: TGCAGTGCTAGAGATCTCGGCGGGAGGCCGAACAATGAGCAGTTCTTC
cdr3_aa: CSARDLGGRPNNEQFF

d_call: NA
j_call: TRBJ2-6
clone_size: NA
v_call: TRBV5-8
cdr3_nt: TGTGCCAGCAGCCCCCGGCGATTCTACGTCCTGACTTTC
cdr3_aa: CASSPRRFYVLTF

d_call: NA
j_call: TRBJ2-7
clone_size: NA
v_call: TRBV5-6
cdr3_nt: TGTGCCAGCAGCTTGGCCGGGACCGCCCTTTCCCGGACCGGGCAGTACTTC
cdr3_aa: CASSLAGTALSRTGQYF

d_call: TRBD1
j_call: TRBJ1-4
clone_size: NA
v_call: TRBV12-3/TRBV12-4
cdr3_nt: TGTGCCAGCAGCGACATACCGGGACAGAGGGGCGCGGAACTGTTTTTT
cdr3_aa: CASSDIPGQRGAELFF

d_call: NA
j_call: TRBJ1-4
clone_size: few
v_call: TRBV6-5
cdr3_nt: TGTGCCAGCAGTTACGACATTGCAACTAATGAAAAACTGTTTTTT
cdr3_aa: CASSYDIATNEKLFF

d_call: NA
j_call: TRBJ2-7
clone_size: many
v_call: TRBV4-2
cdr3_nt: TGTGCCAGCAGCCCGGACCCAGGGGGGCTTGAATACGAGCAGTACTTC
cdr3_aa: CASSPDPGGLEYEQYF

d_call: NA
j_call: TRBJ2-5
clone_size: few
v_call: TRBV15
cdr3_nt: TGTGCCACCAGCAGAGATGAAGGGTACCAAGAGACCCAGTACTTC
cdr3_aa: CATSRDEGYQETQYF

d_call: NA
j_call: TRBJ2-7
clone_size: few
v_call: TRBV7-9
cdr3_nt: TGTGCCAGCACCTTGGACCGGAACGAGCAGTACTTC
cdr3_aa: CASTLDRNEQYF

d_call: NA
j_call: TRBJ2-1
clone_size: few
v_call: TRBV2
cdr3_nt: TGTGCCAGCAGTGTCGAAGGATTCTCCTACAATGAGCAGTTCTTC
cdr3_aa: CASSVEGFSYNEQFF

d_call: TRBD2
j_call: TRBJ2-3
clone_size: few
v_call: TRBV27
cdr3_nt: TGTGCCAGTAGAAACCCGGGACTAGACCCCAGCACAGATACGCAGTATTTT
cdr3_aa: CASRNPGLDPSTDTQYF

d_call: TRBD2
j_call: TRBJ2-1
clone_size: NA
v_call: TRBV4-1
cdr3_nt: TGCGCCAGCAGCCCCGGACTAGCGGGATCCCTAAGGAATGAGCAGTTCTTC
cdr3_aa: CASSPGLAGSLRNEQFF